The clone carrying this TCR beta chain showed up many times. This entry comes from a study of T cells after yellow fever vaccination. Trimming cost V 4 bases and J 1 base; bases outside gene matches: 2. Germline CDR1 and CDR2: SGDLS and YYNGEE. CDR3 length: 16 amino acids. TCRdb reprocessed the 5' RACE reads with MiXCR, giving one entry per CDR3 protein. The table shows a few hundred thousand distinct CDR3 sequences, with 3% to 4.5% occurring only once. This receptor was obtained from a man aged 18-30 years who received the YFV17D yellow fever vaccine. Sequencing used PBMCs, obtained 5 days after the yellow fever booster vaccination. The V gene is TRBV9, the J gene TRBJ2-2; 12 bases fit TRBD2. Written as DNA, the CDR3 is TGTGCCAGCAGCCTAGCGGGGGGGTTGAACACCGGGGAGCTGTTTTTT. Amino acid sequence: CASSLAGGLNTGELFF. Using reference TRBV9 and TRBJ2-2 for the parts outside the CDR3, the full variable domain is DSGVTQTPKHLITATGQRVTLRCSPRSGDLSVYWYQQSLDQGLQFLIQYYNGEERAKGNILERFSAQQFPDLHSELNLSSLELGDSALYFCASSLAGGLNTGELFFGEGSRLTVL.